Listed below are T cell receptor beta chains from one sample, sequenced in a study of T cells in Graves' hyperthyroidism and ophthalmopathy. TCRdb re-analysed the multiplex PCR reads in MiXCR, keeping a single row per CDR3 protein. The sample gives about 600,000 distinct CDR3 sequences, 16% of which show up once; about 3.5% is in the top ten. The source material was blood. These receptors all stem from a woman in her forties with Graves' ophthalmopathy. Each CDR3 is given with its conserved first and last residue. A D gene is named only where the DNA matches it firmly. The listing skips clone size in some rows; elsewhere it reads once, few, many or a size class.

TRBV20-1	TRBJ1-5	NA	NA	CSAREPTGRARSNQPQHF	TGCAGTGCTAGAGAACCTACAGGGAGGGCCAGGAGCAATCAGCCCCAGCATTTT
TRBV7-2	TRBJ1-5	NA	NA	CASSLLRDNQPQHF	TGTGCCAGCAGCTTGCTCCGGGACAATCAGCCCCAGCATTTT
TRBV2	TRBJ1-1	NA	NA	CASRGGFKNTEAFF	TGTGCCAGCAGGGGGGGATTTAAGAACACTGAAGCTTTCTTT
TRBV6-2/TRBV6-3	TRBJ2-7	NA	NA	CASRPGTGPLYEQYF	TGTGCCAGCAGACCCGGGACCGGCCCCCTCTACGAGCAGTACTTC
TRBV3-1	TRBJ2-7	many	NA	CASSGDTTYEQYF	TGTGCCAGCAGCGGGGACACTACCTACGAGCAGTACTTC
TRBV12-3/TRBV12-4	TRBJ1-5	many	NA	CASSLGGQNNQPQHF	TGTGCCAGCAGTTTAGGTGGGCAAAACAATCAGCCCCAGCATTTT
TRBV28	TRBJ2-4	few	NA	CASRRDLAKNIQYF	TGTGCCAGCAGGAGGGACCTAGCCAAAAACATTCAGTACTTC
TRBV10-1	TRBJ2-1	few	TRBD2	CASSESGLAVYNEQFF	TGCGCCAGCAGTGAGTCAGGGCTAGCGGTCTACAATGAGCAGTTCTTC
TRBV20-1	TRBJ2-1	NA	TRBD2	CSASGTSGRYEQFF	TGCAGTGCTAGTGGGACTAGCGGGAGGTATGAGCAGTTCTTC
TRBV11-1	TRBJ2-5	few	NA	CASSLLIFGSQETQYF	TGTGCCAGCAGCTTATTAATATTTGGCAGCCAAGAGACCCAGTACTTC
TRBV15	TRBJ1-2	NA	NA	CATSRVGVRGYTF	TGTGCCACCAGCAGAGTAGGGGTTAGAGGCTACACCTTC
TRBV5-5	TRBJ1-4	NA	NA	CASSLFLRLSNEKLFF	TGTGCCAGCAGCTTGTTTCTACGTCTTTCTAATGAAAAACTGTTTTTT
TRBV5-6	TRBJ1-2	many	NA	CASSFDLRGSGGYTF	TGTGCCAGCAGCTTCGATCTGCGAGGTTCAGGGGGCTACACCTTC
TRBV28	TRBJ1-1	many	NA	CASSIPLGGDTEAFF	TGTGCCAGCAGTATCCCGTTGGGGGGTGACACTGAAGCTTTCTTT
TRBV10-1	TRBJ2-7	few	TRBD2	CASSEESSGRTYEQYF	TGCGCCAGCAGTGAGGAGTCTAGCGGGAGGACCTACGAGCAGTACTTC
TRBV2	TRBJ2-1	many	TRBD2	CASSPLAGGLYNEQFF	TGTGCCAGCAGTCCCCTAGCGGGGGGCCTCTACAATGAGCAGTTCTTC
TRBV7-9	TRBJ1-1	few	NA	CASSSNGAKNTEAFF	TGTGCCAGCAGCTCCAACGGGGCAAAGAACACTGAAGCTTTCTTT
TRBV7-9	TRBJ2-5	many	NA	CASSSSNTGQELTQYF	TGTGCCAGCAGCTCCTCCAACACGGGACAAGAGTTGACCCAGTACTTC
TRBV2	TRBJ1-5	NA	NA	CASLGRGNQPQHF	TGTGCCAGCTTGGGGCGGGGCAATCAGCCCCAGCATTTT
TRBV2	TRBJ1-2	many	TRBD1	CASSASGGYGYTF	TGTGCCAGCAGTGCATCAGGGGGCTATGGCTACACCTTC
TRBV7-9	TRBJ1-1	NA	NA	CASSLAGRLVGAFF	TGTGCCAGCAGCTTAGCGGGCAGGTTGGTGGGAGCTTTCTTT
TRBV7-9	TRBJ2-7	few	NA	CASSLAVQPYEQYF	TGTGCCAGCAGCTTAGCGGTACAGCCCTACGAGCAGTACTTC
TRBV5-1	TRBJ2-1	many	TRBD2	CASSLSNSGPYNEQFF	TGCGCCAGCAGCTTGTCTAATAGCGGGCCTTACAATGAGCAGTTCTTC
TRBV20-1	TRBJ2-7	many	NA	CSARTLRGVGEQYF	TGCAGTGCTAGAACCCTCAGGGGAGTGGGCGAGCAGTACTTC
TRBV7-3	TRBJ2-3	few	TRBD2	CASSLLGTSGLSTDTQYF	TGTGCCAGCAGCTTATTGGGTACTAGCGGCCTGAGCACAGATACGCAGTATTTT
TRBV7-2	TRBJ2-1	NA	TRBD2	CASSSLGLAGNNEQFF	TGTGCCAGCAGCTCTCTGGGACTAGCGGGGAACAATGAGCAGTTCTTC
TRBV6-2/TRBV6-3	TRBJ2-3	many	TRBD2	CASSYSGTRFTDTQYF	TGTGCCAGCAGTTACTCCGGGACTAGGTTCACAGATACGCAGTATTTT
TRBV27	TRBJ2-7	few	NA	CASGPRRSGHEQYF	TGTGCCAGTGGCCCCAGGCGTTCGGGCCACGAGCAGTACTTC
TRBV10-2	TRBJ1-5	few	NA	CASMTGVNQPQHF	TGCGCCAGCATGACGGGGGTCAATCAGCCCCAGCATTTT
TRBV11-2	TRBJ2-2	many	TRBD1	CASSPGQRTGELFF	TGTGCCAGCAGCCCGGGACAGCGAACCGGGGAGCTGTTTTTT
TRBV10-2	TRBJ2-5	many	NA	CASSAGKRPIQETQYF	TGCGCCAGCAGTGCGGGCAAGCGACCCATACAAGAGACCCAGTACTTC
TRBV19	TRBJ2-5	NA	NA	CASSSPGWGETQYF	TGTGCCAGTAGCAGTCCAGGGTGGGGGGAGACCCAGTACTTC
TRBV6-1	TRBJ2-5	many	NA	CASSEVFRETQYF	TGTGCCAGCAGTGAGGTTTTTCGAGAGACCCAGTACTTC
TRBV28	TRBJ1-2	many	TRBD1	CASSLSAGGKGYTF	TGTGCCAGCAGTTTATCGGCAGGGGGGAAAGGCTACACCTTC
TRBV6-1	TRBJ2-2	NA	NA	CASRGEIPTGELFF	TGTGCCAGCAGAGGGGAGATCCCGACCGGGGAGCTGTTTTTT
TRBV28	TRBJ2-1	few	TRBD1	CASSLRDRASGYNEQFF	TGTGCCAGCAGTCTCCGGGACAGGGCTTCGGGTTACAATGAGCAGTTCTTC
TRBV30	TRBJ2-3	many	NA	CASSGVDTQYF	TGTGCCTCCAGTGGAGTAGATACGCAGTATTTT
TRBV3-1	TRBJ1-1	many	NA	CASSQAPALPEAFF	TGTGCCAGCAGCCAAGCGCCGGCGCTTCCTGAAGCTTTCTTT
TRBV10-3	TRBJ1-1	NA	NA	CAISERTRNTEAFF	TGTGCCATCAGTGAGCGCACCCGGAACACTGAAGCTTTCTTT
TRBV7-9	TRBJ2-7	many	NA	CASSLESRGGLNYEQYF	TGTGCCAGCAGCTTAGAGAGCCGCGGTGGACTCAACTACGAGCAGTACTTC
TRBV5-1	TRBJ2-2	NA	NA	CASSLVRSDTGELFF	TGCGCCAGCAGCTTGGTTAGGAGCGACACCGGGGAGCTGTTTTTT
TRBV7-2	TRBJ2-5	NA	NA	CASSPYGGAPMETQYF	TGTGCCAGCAGCCCCTATGGGGGGGCCCCTATGGAGACCCAGTACTTC